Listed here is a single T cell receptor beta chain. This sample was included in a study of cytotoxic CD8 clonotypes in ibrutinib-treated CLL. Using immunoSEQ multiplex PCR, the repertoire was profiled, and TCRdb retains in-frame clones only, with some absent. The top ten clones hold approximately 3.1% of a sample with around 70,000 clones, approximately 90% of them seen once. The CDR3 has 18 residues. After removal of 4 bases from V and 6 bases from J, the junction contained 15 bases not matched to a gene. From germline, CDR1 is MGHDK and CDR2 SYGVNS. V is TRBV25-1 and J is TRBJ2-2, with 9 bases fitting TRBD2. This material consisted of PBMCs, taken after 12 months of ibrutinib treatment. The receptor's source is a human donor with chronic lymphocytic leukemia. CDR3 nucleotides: TGTGCCAGCAGTGCATTAGCGGGAGCGTTGGGTATCTCCGGGGAGCTGTTTTTT. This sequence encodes CASSALAGALGISGELFF.